The clone carrying this T cell receptor beta chain was recorded at least ten times. This specimen belongs to a study of regulatory T cells in long-lasting Graves disease. According to the study, TCR beta libraries were built with iRepertoire HTBI primers and CDR3-region Arm-PCR. One entry per CDR3 protein, called by TCRdb with MiXCR from the multiplex PCR reads. In the table there are around 320,000 distinct CDR3 sequences, over 15% of which are singletons. V lost 0 bases and J 2 bases, leaving 7 bases between the germline ends. Germline V gene sequence: CDR1 MNHEY, CDR2 SVGAGI. This CDR3 spans 14 amino acids. As to time point: newly diagnosed GD, antithyroid drugs for less than 3 months. From RNA extracted from PBMCs, the TCR library was made. The data also belong to a second study, concerning T cells in Graves' hyperthyroidism and ophthalmopathy. That study adds: RT-PCR in the first round (using the HTBI primer set) targeted the TCR CDR3.

The origin of this receptor is a man aged 35 to 55 with Graves disease. The J gene is TRBJ1-2, the V gene TRBV6-5; D perhaps matches TRBD1 (6 bases). The specimen was peripheral blood mononuclear cells (PBMCs), collected at new diagnosis, from a patient treated with antithyroid drugs. This CDR3 is CASSYSDRNYGYTF. The CDR3 region has the DNA TGTGCCAGCAGTTACTCAGACAGGAACTATGGCTACACCTTC.